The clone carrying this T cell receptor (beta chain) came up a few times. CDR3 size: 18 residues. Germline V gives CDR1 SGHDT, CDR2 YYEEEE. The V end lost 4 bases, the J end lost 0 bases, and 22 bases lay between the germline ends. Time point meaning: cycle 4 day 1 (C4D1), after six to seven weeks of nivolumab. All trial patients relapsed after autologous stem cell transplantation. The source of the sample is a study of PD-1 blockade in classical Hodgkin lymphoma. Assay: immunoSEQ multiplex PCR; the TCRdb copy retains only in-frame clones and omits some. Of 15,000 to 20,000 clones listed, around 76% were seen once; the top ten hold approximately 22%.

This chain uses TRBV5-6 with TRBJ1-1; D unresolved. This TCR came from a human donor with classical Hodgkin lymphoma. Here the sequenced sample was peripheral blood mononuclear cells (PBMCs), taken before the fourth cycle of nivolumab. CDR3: CASSPPVSSSGMNTEAFF. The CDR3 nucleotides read TGTGCCAGCAGCCCGCCGGTTAGTTCTTCGGGAATGAACACTGAAGCTTTCTTT.